This entry describes one T cell receptor beta chain. CDR1 is KGHSY, CDR2 FQNENV, per germline. CDR3 length equals 13 residues. Trimming left V 4 bases short and J 14 bases short, with 19 bases between. These data are taken from a study of blood T cell repertoires in COVID-19. At the level of the study: Sample material is recorded as cDNA or gDNA derived from T cells, B-cell-depleted T cells, or PBMCs.

The table came from immunoSEQ multiplex PCR; TCRdb's copy has only in-frame clones and leaves some out. In the table there are about 170,000 clones, around four fifths of which are singletons. This clonotype was sampled from a woman aged 70-85 years who had recovered from COVID-19. The specimen was peripheral blood. The V gene is TRBV16, the J gene TRBJ2-3; possible D gene TRBD2, 6 bases. The CDR3 nucleotides read TGTGCCAGCAGCCCCCCTCCGGGACTGGGGCGGTATTTT. This encodes CASSPPPGLGRYF.